The 23 T cell receptor beta chains given below trace back to one sample, sequenced in a study of cytotoxic CD8 clonotypes in ibrutinib-treated CLL. The method was immunoSEQ multiplex PCR; TCRdb's version includes in-frame clones alone and lacks a portion of them. The sample comprises some 140,000 clones, approximately 90% of which are singletons, and 11% rests with the top ten. The sequences come from PBMCs, collected after 12 months of ibrutinib treatment. The receptors shown here come from a human donor with chronic lymphocytic leukemia.

The chain links TRBV7-2 to TRBJ2-1; 10 positions match TRBD1. With V trimmed by 4 bases and J by 6 bases, 3 bases remained unmatched. This CDR3 is built from 14 residues. CDR1 and CDR2 (germline): SGHTA, FQGNSA. Here the CDR3 DNA reads TGTGCCAGCAGCTGGGACAGGGGCAGCAATGAGCAGTTCTTC. Translation gives CASSWDRGSNEQFF.

The chain recombines TRBV11-2 with TRBJ2-7; no clear D. CDR3 size: 11 residues. V lost 6 bases, J lost 6 bases, and 9 bases lay in between. In germline, CDR1 is SGHAT, CDR2 FQNNGV. The DNA of the CDR3 is TGTGCCAGCAGTTTAAGGGCCGAGCAGTACTTC. It codes for CASSLRAEQYF. Variable domain in full (rest from reference TRBV11-2 and TRBJ2-7): EAGVAQSPRYKIIEKRQSVAFWCNPISGHATLYWYQQILGQGPKLLIQFQNNGVVDDSQLPKDRFSAERLKGVDSTLKIQPAKLEDSAVYLCASSLRAEQYFGPGTRLTVT.

This clone was seen a single time. Here the CDR3 reads CASSFLDSLGDNEQFF. In DNA form, the CDR3 reads TGTGCCAGCAGTTTCCTTGACAGTCTTGGGGACAATGAGCAGTTCTTC. The chain carries TRBV6-5 and TRBJ2-1, with D tentatively TRBD1 (5 bases). The CDR3 spans 16 residues. V was cut by 4 bases and J by 5 bases, with 18 bases left in between. CDR1 is MNHEY and CDR2 is SVGAGI in the germline V gene.

V usage is TRBV2 and J usage is TRBJ2-1; D not resolved. Trimming shortened V by 4 bases and J by 10 bases, and 5 bases separated the two germline ends. The CDR3 runs 10 residues. The germline V gene has CDR1 SNHLY and CDR2 FYNNEI. CDR3 protein: CASSVREQFF. CDR3 coding DNA: TGTGCCAGCAGTGTAAGGGAGCAGTTCTTC.

The chain recombines TRBV7-2 with TRBJ2-5; TRBD1 aligns across 9 bases. CDR1 and CDR2 (germline): SGHTA, FQGNSA. V was pared by 4 bases and J by 5 bases, with 11 bases of the junction left unmatched. The CDR3 runs 16 residues. The chain's CDR3 is CASSSSGTGFGETQYF. In DNA, the CDR3 is TGTGCCAGCAGCTCGTCCGGGACAGGGTTTGGGGAGACCCAGTACTTC.

The chain recombines TRBV28 with TRBJ1-5, with unresolved D. V was cut by 3 bases and J by 6 bases, with 18 bases left in between. The CDR3 runs to 16 residues. CDR1 MDHEN and CDR2 SYDVKM come from the germline V gene. The CDR3 here is CASSFAGREEGQPQHF. CDR3 nucleotide sequence: TGTGCCAGCAGTTTTGCGGGTCGGGAGGAGGGTCAGCCCCAGCATTTT.

The CDR3 region is CASSQGWGLAKNIQYF. In DNA form, the CDR3 reads TGTGCCAGCAGCCAAGGGTGGGGTCTAGCCAAAAACATTCAGTACTTC. This chain links TRBV11-2 with TRBJ2-4; D not certain. V gave up 5 bases and J gave up 0 bases, with 14 bases separating them. Germline V CDR1 and CDR2: SGHAT, FQNNGV. CDR3 length: 16 amino acids. The full variable domain, with the rest looked up from reference TRBV11-2 and TRBJ2-4, is EAGVAQSPRYKIIEKRQSVAFWCNPISGHATLYWYQQILGQGPKLLIQFQNNGVVDDSQLPKDRFSAERLKGVDSTLKIQPAKLEDSAVYLCASSQGWGLAKNIQYFGAGTRLSVL.

The gene calls are TRBV4-2 and TRBJ1-3; D is ambiguous. The V end lost 0 bases, the J end lost 0 bases, and 6 bases lay between the germline ends. Germline V gene data show CDR1 as LGHNA and CDR2 as YNFKEQ. The CDR3 loop spans 15 amino acids. The CDR3 region has the DNA TGTGCCAGCAGCCAAGAACCGAACTCTGGAAACACCATATATTTT. Amino acids: CASSQEPNSGNTIYF.

The rearrangement links TRBV6-1 to TRBJ2-5; D gene unclear. Germline lookup yields CDR1 MNHNS and CDR2 SASEGT. Trimming removed 2 bases from V and 5 bases from J, with 18 bases in between. This CDR3 has 16 amino acids. CDR3 amino acids: CASSESRAAFRETQYF. CDR3 bases: TGTGCCAGCAGTGAATCCCGGGCTGCCTTTAGGGAGACCCAGTACTTC.

The chain couples TRBV27 to TRBJ1-2, with D unclear. In germline, CDR1 is MNHEY, CDR2 SMNVEV (reference sequence). Trimming removed 0 bases from V and 0 bases from J, with 14 bases in between. The CDR3 extends over 17 amino acids. The CDR3 nucleotides are TGTGCCAGCAGTTTATCCGCCCAGGTAAAAGCTAACTATGGCTACACCTTC. Protein sequence: CASSLSAQVKANYGYTF.

This clone was seen a handful of times. The chain carries TRBV28 and TRBJ2-7; D perhaps matches TRBD2 (6 bases). The CDR3 has 16 residues. Trimming stripped 3 bases from V and 1 base from J, with 16 bases between. CDR1 and CDR2 (germline): MDHEN, SYDVKM. The CDR3 sequence: CASSFPLAGGSYEQYF. CDR3 nucleotides: TGTGCCAGCAGTTTCCCGCTTGCCGGGGGTTCCTACGAGCAGTACTTC.

As for this clone: An end of the junction does not agree with germline; a read error may underlie this. V usage is TRBV9 and J usage is TRBJ1-1, with D unresolved. Germline V gene lookup returns CDR1 SGDLS and CDR2 YYNGEE. The CDR3 consists of 12 residues. The CDR3 loop is CASSRADGSAGF. DNA of the CDR3: TGTGCCAGCAGCAGGGCTGATGGCAGCGCCGGTTTT. Supplemented by reference TRBV9 and TRBJ1-1, the full variable domain reads DSGVTQTPKHLITATGQRVTLRCSPRSGDLSVYWYQQSLDQGLQFLIQYYNGEERAKGNILERFSAQQFPDLHSELNLSSLELGDSALYFCASSRADGSAGFGQGTRLTVV.

V and J are TRBV10-3 and TRBJ1-5, with D maybe TRBD1 (5 bases). CDR3 length: 16 amino acids. V was pared by 4 bases and J by 0 bases, with 13 bases between. Germline V gene sequence: CDR1 ENHRY, CDR2 SYGVKD. CDR3 region: CAISVGALYSNQPQHF. The CDR3, as DNA: TGTGCCATCAGTGTCGGGGCATTATATAGCAATCAGCCCCAGCATTTT.

The chain employs TRBV29-1 and TRBJ2-3; 9 positions match TRBD2. The V segment lost 6 bases and the J segment 3 bases; nucleotides outside the gene matches: 13. The CDR3 loop spans 16 amino acids. Per the germline V gene, CDR1 is SQVTM and CDR2 is ANQGSEA. The CDR3, as DNA: TGCAGCGTACTGGGGCTAGCGGGAACCAATACAGATACGCAGTATTTT. Amino acids: CSVLGLAGTNTDTQYF.

This clone is a singleton in its sample. This chain links TRBV28 with TRBJ1-4; no clear D gene. The CDR3 contains 12 residues. Germline-derived CDR1 and CDR2 are MDHEN and SYDVKM. With 2 bases removed from V and 9 bases from J, the gap between germline ends came to 7 bases. CDR3 bases: TGTGCCAGCAGTTTAGGCACACAAAAACTGTTTTTT. Amino acid sequence: CASSLGTQKLFF. Full variable domain (outside the CDR3, taken from reference TRBV28 and TRBJ1-4): DVKVTQSSRYLVKRTGEKVFLECVQDMDHENMFWYRQDPGLGLRLIYFSYDVKMKEKGDIPEGYSVSREKKERFSLILESASTNQTSMYLCASSLGTQKLFFGSGTQLSVL.

This chain connects TRBV4-1 to TRBJ2-7, with D perhaps TRBD2 (5 bases). Germline assignment: CDR1 MGHRA and CDR2 YSYEKL. V was shortened by 0 bases and J by 4 bases, with 19 bases between the two germline ends. The CDR3 sequence is 17 residues long. The CDR3 DNA is TGCGCCAGCAGCCAAGACTTGAGGGTCCACTCAAATTACGAGCAGTACTTC. It encodes CASSQDLRVHSNYEQYF.

This chain connects TRBV6-6 to TRBJ2-5; D is undetermined. Germline loops: CDR1 MNHNY, CDR2 SVGAGI (reference sequence). The CDR3 runs to 15 residues. Trimming removed 4 bases at V and 2 bases at J, with 14 bases between. CDR3 DNA sequence: TGTGCCAGCAGTTCATTGGGATATACTCAAGAGACCCAGTACTTC. It specifies CASSSLGYTQETQYF.

The rearrangement links TRBV7-6 to TRBJ2-3; D might be TRBD2 (5 bases). This CDR3 spans 12 amino acids. Germline V gene sequence: CDR1 SGHVS, CDR2 FNYEAQ. Trimming cost V 5 bases and J 3 bases, with 6 bases left between them. CDR3 DNA sequence: TGTGCCAGCAGCCCGGGGACAGATACGCAGTATTTT. Protein product: CASSPGTDTQYF.

The rearrangement uses TRBV6-5 and TRBJ2-5, with TRBD2 as a possible D gene (5 bases). CDR1 and CDR2 from the germline V gene are MNHEY and SVGAGI. The CDR3 contains 13 residues. Trimming stripped 5 bases from V and 5 bases from J, with 12 bases between. CDR3 amino acids: CASSPSYPETQYF. The CDR3 DNA follows: TGTGCCAGCAGTCCTAGCTATCCGGAGACCCAGTACTTC.

This chain uses TRBV27 with TRBJ1-1; 9 bases are a match to TRBD1. Unmatched junction bases numbered 0, after V lost 0 bases and J lost 1 base. Germline V gene lookup returns CDR1 MNHEY and CDR2 SMNVEV (reference sequence). The CDR3 contains 15 residues. CDR3 sequence: CASSLSTGGNTEAFF. The CDR3 DNA follows: TGTGCCAGCAGTTTATCGACAGGGGGGAACACTGAAGCTTTCTTT.

The V and J genes are TRBV7-9 and TRBJ2-1; D call uncertain. The CDR3 is 14 amino acids. Germline V gives CDR1 SEHNR, CDR2 FQNEAQ (reference sequence). With 4 bases removed from V and 0 bases from J, the gap between germline ends came to 7 bases. This CDR3 is CASSSTDSYNEQFF. The DNA of the CDR3 is TGTGCCAGCAGCTCAACGGACTCCTACAATGAGCAGTTCTTC.

As DNA, the CDR3 is TGCGCCAGCAGTGGAGAGACTAATGAAAAACTGTTTTTT. Its translation is CASSGETNEKLFF. V and J are TRBV10-2 and TRBJ1-4; no clear D. Trimming shortened V by 4 bases and J by 2 bases, and 5 bases separated the two germline ends. This CDR3 spans 13 amino acids. Per the germline V gene, CDR1 is WSHSY and CDR2 is SAAADI.

The J gene is TRBJ2-5, the V gene TRBV12-5, with TRBD1 matching 12 bases. Trimming cost V 3 bases and J 0 bases; bases outside gene matches: 2. Germline CDR1 and CDR2: LGHNT and FRNRAP. The CDR3 length is 16 residues. CDR3 protein: CASGFGDRGHQETQYF. The CDR3 DNA reads as TGTGCTAGTGGTTTTGGGGACAGGGGGCACCAAGAGACCCAGTACTTC.